The 21 T cell receptor beta chains given below trace back to one sample, sequenced in a study of T cell repertoires in cytomegalovirus infection. From the reads, TCRdb called clonotypes with MiXCR, one entry per CDR3 protein. The data show a few hundred thousand distinct CDR3 sequences, 30% to 40% seen once. These receptors lack a known antigen. The sample consisted of cultured PBMCs, taken from culture after CMV antigen stimulation. The receptors derive from a human donor in good health (CMV status not recorded). Some clones in this sample may be carry-over from other donors' samples.

This clonotype was recorded a few times. The chain recombines TRBV27 with TRBJ1-1; D is possibly TRBD1 (5 bases). The CDR3 sequence is 15 residues long. V lost 0 bases, J lost 5 bases, and 13 bases lay in between. CDR1 and CDR2 from the germline V gene are MNHEY and SMNVEV (reference sequence). The CDR3 protein is CASSLSVQGGTEAFF. In DNA form, the CDR3 reads TGTGCCAGCAGTTTATCGGTCCAGGGCGGGACTGAAGCTTTCTTT.

CDR3 nucleotides: TGTGCCAGCAGTATATTTCAGAGTTCCTCCTACAATGAGCAGTTCTTC. Its protein is CASSIFQSSSYNEQFF. The V call is TRBV12-3 or TRBV12-4, the J call TRBJ2-1, with unresolved D. CDR3 length: 16 residues. Trimming pared 5 bases from V and 0 bases from J, leaving 14 bases between.

In this sample, this clonotype turned up a few times. The rearrangement links TRBV24-1 to TRBJ2-2; TRBD1 matches at 9 bases. V shed 3 bases and J 5 bases; nucleotides not matched to a gene: 6. Germline V gene sequence: CDR1 KGHDR, CDR2 SFDVKD. The CDR3 covers 16 residues. The CDR3: CATSDAGQGRTGELFF. For the CDR3, the DNA is TGTGCCACCAGTGATGCCGGACAGGGGCGGACCGGGGAGCTGTTTTTT.

This clonotype has ten or more counts. V and J are TRBV28 and TRBJ2-6; 7 nucleotides align to TRBD1. Germline assignment: CDR1 MDHEN and CDR2 SYDVKM. The CDR3 runs 15 residues. Trimming cost V 3 bases and J 5 bases; bases outside gene matches: 4. In DNA, the CDR3 is TGTGCCAGCAGTTTGAGACAGGGTCGGGCCAACGTCCTGACTTTC. Amino acids: CASSLRQGRANVLTF.

There are many counts of this clonotype. The chain is built from TRBV7-2 and TRBJ1-5; D is unclear. V was trimmed by 3 bases and J by 0 bases, leaving 12 bases between them. The CDR3 has 16 amino acids. Germline CDR1 SGHTA, CDR2 FQGNSA. The CDR3 region is CASSLLSGSSNQPQHF. In DNA, the CDR3 is TGTGCCAGCAGCTTGCTCTCAGGTTCTAGCAATCAGCCCCAGCATTTT. The full variable domain, its missing parts supplied by reference TRBV7-2 and TRBJ1-5, is GAGVSQSPSNKVTEKGKDVELRCDPISGHTALYWYRQSLGQGLEFLIYFQGNSAPDKSGLPSDRFSAERTGGSVSTLTIQRTQQEDSAVYLCASSLLSGSSNQPQHFGDGTRLSIL.

The sample holds a few counts of this clonotype. The rearrangement joins TRBV19 to TRBJ2-3; TRBD2 matches 10 bases. Germline loops: CDR1 LNHDA, CDR2 SQIVND (reference sequence). This CDR3 region has 15 residues. Trimming took 6 bases from V and 3 from J; bases not matched to a gene: 6. The CDR3: CASSQAGGLTDTQYF. The CDR3 bases are TGTGCCAGTAGCCAAGCGGGAGGGCTTACAGATACGCAGTATTTT.

The V and J genes are TRBV27 and TRBJ2-3; the D gene could be TRBD1 or TRBD2 (5 bases each). The germline gives CDR1 MNHEY, CDR2 SMNVEV (reference sequence). V gave up 5 bases and J gave up 5 bases, with 23 bases separating them. This CDR3 is built from 17 residues. CDR3 sequence: CASSPAPLQRGGDTQYF. The CDR3 DNA sequence: TGTGCCAGCAGTCCCGCCCCGCTTCAACGGGGCGGAGATACGCAGTATTTT.

The V and J genes are TRBV15 and TRBJ1-6; a possible D gene is TRBD1 (5 bases). The CDR3 is 15 residues long. Germline V CDR1 and CDR2: LNHNV, YYDKDF (reference sequence). The V and J ends lost 3 bases and 3 bases respectively, with 9 bases between them. In DNA, the CDR3 is TGTGCCACCAGCAGCCGGGACCTCTATAATTCACCCCTCCACTTT. It is translated as CATSSRDLYNSPLHF.

V is TRBV6-2 or TRBV6-3 and J is TRBJ2-7; the match to TRBD2 covers 8 bases. Trimming removed 5 bases from V and 1 base from J; junction bases left unmatched: 10. CDR3 length: 16 residues. Germline CDR1 reads MNHEY; CDR2 reads SVGEGT. The CDR3 protein is CASSQSLSGSSYEQYF. For the CDR3, the DNA is TGTGCCAGCAGTCAATCCTTGAGCGGGAGTTCCTACGAGCAGTACTTC.

The CDR3 loop is CASRKRATNEKLFF. In DNA form, the CDR3 reads TGTGCCAGCAGGAAGCGGGCTACTAATGAAAAACTGTTTTTT. The chain links TRBV6-1 to TRBJ1-4, with unresolved D. CDR3 length: 14 amino acids. Between the trimmed V and J ends, which lost 6 bases and 2 bases, there was a span of 10 bases. Germline V gene sequence: CDR1 MNHNS, CDR2 SASEGT.

About this clonotype: A much larger clone is a single base away; this may be a read error. The chain joins TRBV7-8 to TRBJ1-2; D possibly corresponds to TRBD1 (5 bases). The CDR3 runs to 13 residues. Germline assignment: CDR1 SGHVS and CDR2 FQNEAQ. V was cut by 4 bases and J by 2 bases, with 8 bases left in between. CDR3 sequence (DNA): TGTGCCAGCAGCTCGGACACGAACTATGGCTACACCTTC. It codes for CASSSDTNYGYTF.

DNA of the CDR3: TGTGCCAGCAGCCCGAGGGACATTTGGGACACTGAAGCTTTCTTT. It is translated as CASSPRDIWDTEAFF. V usage is TRBV7-9 and J usage is TRBJ1-1, with D tentatively TRBD1 (6 bases). This CDR3 spans 15 amino acids. V shed 5 bases and J shed 3 bases, with 16 bases lying between them. From germline, CDR1 is SEHNR and CDR2 FQNEAQ (reference sequence).

J is TRBJ2-1 and V is TRBV7-9, with 12 bases identical to TRBD2. V gave up 6 bases and J gave up 5 bases; unmatched junction bases: 2. The CDR3 contains 14 residues. CDR1 is SEHNR, CDR2 FQNEAQ, per germline (reference sequence). DNA for the CDR3: TGTGCCAGCAGAGGACTAGCGGGAAACAATGAGCAGTTCTTC. It translates to CASRGLAGNNEQFF.

This clonotype has a count of ten or more. The gene calls are TRBV7-9 and TRBJ1-2; the match to TRBD1 covers 10 bases. This CDR3 is built from 14 residues. Germline-derived CDR1 and CDR2 are SEHNR and FQNEAQ (reference sequence). V lost 5 bases, J lost 8 bases, and 8 bases stayed unmatched. The CDR3 here is CASSRGQGKAGYTF. In nucleotides, the CDR3 is TGTGCCAGCAGCAGGGGACAGGGGAAGGCGGGCTACACCTTC. Together with reference TRBV7-9 and TRBJ1-2, the CDR3 gives the full variable domain: DTGVSQNPRHKITKRGQNVTFRCDPISEHNRLYWYRQTLGQGPEFLTYFQNEAQLEKSRLLSDRFSAERPKGSFSTLEIQRTEQGDSAMYLCASSRGQGKAGYTFGSGTRLTVV.

This chain uses TRBV2 with TRBJ2-7, with D perhaps TRBD1 (6 bases). Trimming cost V 7 bases and J 1 base, with 8 bases left between them. Germline assignment: CDR1 SNHLY and CDR2 FYNNEI. The CDR3 is 12 amino acids. CDR3 bases: TGTGCCAGCAATGGACAGTCCTACGAGCAGTACGTC. Translated: CASNGQSYEQYV.

As concerns this clonotype: The junction differs from germline at one of its ends, possibly a read error. This chain connects TRBV4-1 to TRBJ1-2, with D perhaps TRBD1 (6 bases). CDR1 and CDR2 (germline): MGHRA, YSYEKL. The CDR3 has 17 amino acids. The CDR3 bases are TGCGCCAGCAGCCCCGTGCGCAGGGGCGCCTCTAACTATGGCTACTACTTC. Translated, it gives CASSPVRRGASNYGYYF.

This clonotype was seen only a few times. V usage is TRBV6-6 and J usage is TRBJ2-2, with 12 bases identical to TRBD2. This CDR3 has 18 residues. From germline, CDR1 is MNHNY and CDR2 SVGAGI (reference sequence). The V segment lost 7 bases and the J segment 5 bases; nucleotides outside the gene matches: 14. The CDR3 nucleotides are TGTGCCAGCAACGAACGACTAGCGGGAGTATTCGATACCGGGGAGCTGTTTTTT. Its translation: CASNERLAGVFDTGELFF.

The chain joins TRBV12-3 or TRBV12-4 to TRBJ2-5; a possible D gene is TRBD2 (6 bases). Trimming pared 6 bases from V and 3 bases from J, leaving 20 bases between. The CDR3 sequence is 16 residues long. This chain's CDR3 is CASSPEGGNSKETQYF. In DNA, the CDR3 is TGTGCCAGCAGCCCCGAGGGAGGTAACTCAAAAGAGACCCAGTACTTC.

This clonotype was counted many times. J is TRBJ1-1 and V is TRBV7-2, with 7 bases identical to TRBD1. Trimming removed 6 bases from V and 3 bases from J; junction bases left unmatched: 7. The CDR3 spans 14 residues. Germline V CDR1 and CDR2: SGHTA, FQGNSA. The CDR3 sequence is CASSLNRGDTEAFF. In nucleotides, the CDR3 is TGTGCCAGCAGTTTAAACAGGGGTGACACTGAAGCTTTCTTT.

This clonotype was found a few times. This chain uses TRBV7-2 with TRBJ2-2, with TRBD1 identical over 9 bases. The CDR3 length is 15 residues. The V gene's germline CDR1 is SGHTA and CDR2 FQGNSA. V lost 1 base, J lost 7 bases, and 4 bases stayed unmatched. The CDR3 sequence is CASSLDRGLNGELFF. The DNA of the CDR3 is TGTGCCAGCAGCTTAGACAGGGGGCTAAACGGGGAGCTGTTTTTT.

V and J are TRBV7-8 and TRBJ1-2, with D maybe TRBD1 (5 bases). The CDR3 contains 14 residues. Germline assignment: CDR1 SGHVS and CDR2 FQNEAQ. Between the trimmed V and J ends, which lost 5 bases and 3 bases, there was a span of 13 bases. The CDR3 loop reads CASSRGVGHYGYTF. CDR3 DNA: TGTGCCAGCAGCCGAGGGGTGGGTCACTATGGCTACACCTTC.